A selection of T cell receptor beta chains follows, all from one sample in a study of PD-1 blockade in classical Hodgkin lymphoma. Only in-frame clones appear in the TCRdb table, and some are missing; sequencing was by immunoSEQ multiplex PCR. The repertoire holds tens of thousands of clones, with 65% to 85% as singletons. The sequences come from peripheral blood mononuclear cells (PBMCs), collected before the fourth cycle of nivolumab. Receptors originate from a human donor with classical Hodgkin lymphoma. Each CDR3 is given with its conserved first and last residue. Each record gives: clone size, V gene, J gene, D gene, CDR3 protein, CDR3 DNA. The D gene is left open where the match is weak. Size is stated for part of the rows, as once, few or many counts, or as a class when the clone is expanded.

clone size: .; V gene: TRBV5-4; J gene: TRBJ1-2; D gene: TRBD1; CDR3 protein: CASSPSTGNYGYTF; CDR3 DNA: TGTGCCAGCAGCCCCTCGACAGGGAACTATGGCTACACCTTC
clone size: .; V gene: TRBV7-8; J gene: TRBJ2-3; D gene: TRBD2; CDR3 protein: CASSGSGTSTDTQYF; CDR3 DNA: TGTGCCAGCAGCGGTAGCGGGACCTCCACAGATACGCAGTATTTT
clone size: .; V gene: TRBV19; J gene: TRBJ1-2; D gene: .; CDR3 protein: CASQERTLRKGYTF; CDR3 DNA: TGTGCCAGCCAGGAGCGGACCCTCCGGAAGGGCTACACCTTC
clone size: .; V gene: TRBV7-2; J gene: TRBJ2-2; D gene: TRBD2; CDR3 protein: CASSLQPGGTTGELFF; CDR3 DNA: TGTGCCAGCAGCTTACAGCCGGGAGGCACAACCGGGGAGCTGTTTTTT
clone size: .; V gene: TRBV5-4; J gene: TRBJ2-7; D gene: .; CDR3 protein: CASSLISEEQYF; CDR3 DNA: TGTGCCAGCAGCTTGATTTCAGAGGAGCAGTACTTC
clone size: .; V gene: TRBV10-2; J gene: TRBJ2-7; D gene: .; CDR3 protein: CASRVSYEQYF; CDR3 DNA: TGCGCCAGCAGGGTCTCCTACGAGCAGTACTTC
clone size: .; V gene: TRBV11-2; J gene: TRBJ1-2; D gene: TRBD1; CDR3 protein: CASSLGPSGQGMWIYGYTF; CDR3 DNA: TGTGCCAGCAGCTTAGGACCATCGGGACAGGGGATGTGGATCTATGGCTACACCTTC
clone size: .; V gene: TRBV10-2; J gene: TRBJ2-7; D gene: .; CDR3 protein: CASSERSPREQYF; CDR3 DNA: TGCGCCAGCAGTGAGAGGAGCCCCCGCGAGCAGTACTTC
clone size: .; V gene: TRBV4-2; J gene: TRBJ1-2; D gene: .; CDR3 protein: CASSHTGGGYGYTF; CDR3 DNA: TGTGCCAGCAGCCACACGGGGGGGGGTTATGGCTACACCTTC
clone size: once; V gene: TRBV5-8; J gene: TRBJ2-4; D gene: .; CDR3 protein: CASSLWGAPTGIQYF; CDR3 DNA: TGTGCCAGCAGCTTGTGGGGGGCCCCTACCGGCATTCAGTACTTC
clone size: .; V gene: TRBV6-5; J gene: TRBJ2-5; D gene: TRBD1; CDR3 protein: CASRGTGGETQYF; CDR3 DNA: TGTGCCAGCAGAGGGACAGGCGGAGAGACCCAGTACTTC
clone size: once; V gene: TRBV30; J gene: TRBJ2-5; D gene: .; CDR3 protein: CAWSHSLSGFRETQYF; CDR3 DNA: TGTGCCTGGAGTCACTCCCTATCGGGGTTTAGGGAGACCCAGTACTTC
clone size: .; V gene: TRBV28; J gene: TRBJ2-7; D gene: .; CDR3 protein: CASSLSGIYEQYF; CDR3 DNA: TGTGCCAGCAGTTTATCGGGGATCTACGAGCAGTACTTC
clone size: few; V gene: TRBV30; J gene: TRBJ1-2; D gene: TRBD1; CDR3 protein: CASRTGGGYTF; CDR3 DNA: TGTGCCTCCCGGACAGGGGGTGGCTACACCTTC
clone size: .; V gene: TRBV10-3; J gene: TRBJ2-7; D gene: .; CDR3 protein: CAISEGPVDEQYF; CDR3 DNA: TGTGCCATCAGTGAGGGCCCCGTAGACGAGCAGTACTTC
clone size: few; V gene: TRBV9; J gene: TRBJ2-5; D gene: .; CDR3 protein: CASSVGPGGTGETQYF; CDR3 DNA: TGTGCCAGCAGCGTAGGTCCGGGGGGCACGGGAGAGACCCAGTACTTC
clone size: .; V gene: TRBV19; J gene: TRBJ2-1; D gene: .; CDR3 protein: CASSIDRFSLSYNEQFF; CDR3 DNA: TGTGCCAGTAGTATAGATCGGTTTAGCCTCTCCTACAATGAGCAGTTCTTC
clone size: .; V gene: TRBV28; J gene: TRBJ1-2; D gene: .; CDR3 protein: CASLPNPLNYGYTF; CDR3 DNA: TGTGCCAGCCTTCCGAACCCTTTAAACTATGGCTACACCTTC
clone size: .; V gene: TRBV6-6; J gene: TRBJ1-1; D gene: TRBD1; CDR3 protein: CASSPRGSTEAFF; CDR3 DNA: TGTGCCAGCAGTCCCAGGGGGAGCACTGAAGCTTTCTTT
clone size: .; V gene: TRBV30; J gene: TRBJ1-1; D gene: .; CDR3 protein: CAWRERVDTEAFF; CDR3 DNA: TGTGCCTGGAGGGAAAGGGTGGACACTGAAGCTTTCTTT
clone size: .; V gene: TRBV6-5; J gene: TRBJ2-1; D gene: .; CDR3 protein: CASRSPVGGEQFF; CDR3 DNA: TGTGCCAGCAGGTCACCGGTGGGGGGTGAGCAGTTCTTC
clone size: .; V gene: TRBV19; J gene: TRBJ2-3; D gene: .; CDR3 protein: CASSRMAGPDTQYF; CDR3 DNA: TGTGCCAGTAGTAGGATGGCAGGCCCAGATACGCAGTATTTT
clone size: few; V gene: TRBV10-3; J gene: TRBJ1-5; D gene: TRBD1; CDR3 protein: CATGQEQPQHF; CDR3 DNA: TGTGCCACGGGACAGGAGCAGCCCCAGCATTTT
clone size: .; V gene: TRBV5-4; J gene: TRBJ2-6; D gene: TRBD1; CDR3 protein: CASSRGQGNSGANVLTF; CDR3 DNA: TGTGCCAGCAGCCGCGGACAGGGCAACTCTGGGGCCAACGTCCTGACTTTC
clone size: .; V gene: TRBV15; J gene: TRBJ1-1; D gene: .; CDR3 protein: CATSVRQMNTEAFF; CDR3 DNA: TGTGCCACCAGCGTCAGACAGATGAACACTGAAGCTTTCTTT
clone size: once; V gene: TRBV2; J gene: TRBJ2-7; D gene: .; CDR3 protein: CASISGITYEQYF; CDR3 DNA: TGTGCCAGCATCTCAGGGATAACCTACGAGCAGTACTTC
clone size: .; V gene: TRBV7-2; J gene: TRBJ2-2; D gene: .; CDR3 protein: CASSLGNTGELFF; CDR3 DNA: TGTGCCAGCAGCTTGGGGAACACCGGGGAGCTGTTTTTT
clone size: .; V gene: TRBV19; J gene: TRBJ1-1; D gene: .; CDR3 protein: CASSIPWGRTEAFF; CDR3 DNA: TGTGCCAGTAGTATCCCATGGGGGCGGACTGAAGCTTTCTTT
clone size: many; V gene: TRBV19; J gene: TRBJ2-2; D gene: .; CDR3 protein: CACNRASGELFF; CDR3 DNA: TGTGCCTGCAACAGGGCCTCCGGGGAGCTGTTTTTT
clone size: .; V gene: TRBV7-2; J gene: TRBJ2-2; D gene: .; CDR3 protein: CASSLDRASTGELFF; CDR3 DNA: TGTGCCAGCAGCTTAGACAGGGCTAGCACCGGGGAGCTGTTTTTT
clone size: .; V gene: TRBV5-1; J gene: TRBJ2-3; D gene: .; CDR3 protein: CASSLTTTDTQYF; CDR3 DNA: TGCGCCAGCAGCTTGACTACCACAGATACGCAGTATTTT
clone size: .; V gene: TRBV27; J gene: TRBJ2-7; D gene: .; CDR3 protein: CASSPRGRAYEQYF; CDR3 DNA: TGTGCCAGCAGTCCGCGGGGACGAGCCTACGAGCAGTACTTC
clone size: few; V gene: TRBV6-5; J gene: TRBJ2-3; D gene: TRBD2; CDR3 protein: CASSYILAGTDTQYF; CDR3 DNA: TGTGCCAGCAGTTACATACTAGCGGGCACAGATACGCAGTATTTT
clone size: .; V gene: TRBV7-2; J gene: TRBJ2-7; D gene: .; CDR3 protein: CASSFSGGLSHEQYF; CDR3 DNA: TGTGCCAGCAGCTTCTCAGGGGGGCTATCCCACGAGCAGTACTTC
clone size: .; V gene: TRBV7-9; J gene: TRBJ2-1; D gene: TRBD2; CDR3 protein: CASSPGPGRALVDEQFF; CDR3 DNA: TGTGCCAGCAGCCCAGGCCCGGGGAGGGCCTTGGTTGATGAGCAGTTCTTC
clone size: few; V gene: TRBV7-2; J gene: TRBJ1-4; D gene: .; CDR3 protein: CASSLVALTNEKLFF; CDR3 DNA: TGTGCCAGCAGCTTAGTCGCACTAACTAATGAAAAACTGTTTTTT
clone size: .; V gene: TRBV2; J gene: TRBJ2-1; D gene: .; CDR3 protein: CASSGGGYNEQFF; CDR3 DNA: TGTGCCAGCAGTGGAGGGGGATACAATGAGCAGTTCTTC
clone size: .; V gene: TRBV5-4; J gene: TRBJ1-1; D gene: .; CDR3 protein: CASSLLGGSTEAFF; CDR3 DNA: TGTGCCAGCAGCTTGCTGGGGGGCTCCACTGAAGCTTTCTTT
clone size: .; V gene: TRBV2; J gene: TRBJ1-3; D gene: .; CDR3 protein: CASRTGSTSGNTIYF; CDR3 DNA: TGTGCCAGCAGGACCGGGTCTACTTCTGGAAACACCATATATTTT
clone size: .; V gene: TRBV11-2; J gene: TRBJ2-7; D gene: .; CDR3 protein: CASSQRQGLYEQYF; CDR3 DNA: TGTGCCAGCAGCCAGAGACAGGGACTATACGAGCAGTACTTC
clone size: .; V gene: TRBV19; J gene: TRBJ2-2; D gene: TRBD2; CDR3 protein: CATTQRGYNTGELFF; CDR3 DNA: TGTGCCACCACGCAGCGGGGGTACAACACCGGGGAGCTGTTTTTT
clone size: .; V gene: TRBV19; J gene: TRBJ2-2; D gene: TRBD2; CDR3 protein: CASSIYGGSTGELFF; CDR3 DNA: TGTGCCAGTAGTATATACGGGGGGAGCACCGGGGAGCTGTTTTTT
clone size: .; V gene: TRBV6-5; J gene: TRBJ1-2; D gene: .; CDR3 protein: CASSYSIGGPNYGYTF; CDR3 DNA: TGTGCCAGCAGTTACTCGATTGGGGGGCCTAACTATGGCTACACCTTC
clone size: .; V gene: TRBV10-3; J gene: TRBJ1-2; D gene: .; CDR3 protein: CAISELPGTYGYTF; CDR3 DNA: TGTGCCATCAGTGAGTTACCGGGCACATATGGCTACACCTTC
clone size: .; V gene: TRBV7-9; J gene: TRBJ2-1; D gene: TRBD2; CDR3 protein: CASSKSRTSGYNEQFF; CDR3 DNA: TGTGCCAGCAGCAAAAGCAGGACTAGCGGCTACAATGAGCAGTTCTTC